This TCR beta chain comes out of a study of blood T cell repertoires in COVID-19. In the study overall: In each case, the material was cDNA or gDNA derived from T cells, B-cell-depleted T cells, or PBMCs.

TCRdb's copy holds only in-frame clones and misses some; the assay was immunoSEQ multiplex PCR. The sample holds 200,000 to 300,000 clones, 75% to 85% seen once. Germline V gives CDR1 LNHDA, CDR2 SQIVND (reference sequence). V was clipped by 3 bases and J by 6 bases; unmatched bases: 6. The CDR3 has 16 residues. The receptor comes from a woman of 80 years or more with COVID-19, enrolled during active disease. The sequencing sample was made of peripheral blood. The chain couples TRBV19 to TRBJ2-2, with 11 bases lining up with TRBD2. The CDR3 protein is CASSIATSGRSGELFF. DNA of the CDR3: TGTGCCAGTAGTATTGCCACTAGCGGGAGATCCGGGGAGCTGTTTTTT.